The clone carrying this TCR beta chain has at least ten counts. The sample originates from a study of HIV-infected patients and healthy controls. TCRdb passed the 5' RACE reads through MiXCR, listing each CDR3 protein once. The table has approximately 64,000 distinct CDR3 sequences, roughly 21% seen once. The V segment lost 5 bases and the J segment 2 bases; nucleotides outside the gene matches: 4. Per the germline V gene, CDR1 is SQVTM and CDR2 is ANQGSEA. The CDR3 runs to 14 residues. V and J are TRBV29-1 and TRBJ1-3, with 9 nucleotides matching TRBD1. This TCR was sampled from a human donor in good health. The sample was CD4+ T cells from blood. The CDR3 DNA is TGCAGCGTTACAGGGGGCCTCCCTGGAAACACCATATATTTT. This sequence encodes CSVTGGLPGNTIYF. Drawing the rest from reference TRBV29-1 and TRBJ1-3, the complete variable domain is SAVISQKPSRDICQRGTSLTIQCQVDSQVTMMFWYRQQPGQSLTLIATANQGSEATYESGFVIDKFPISRPNLTFSTLTVSNMSPEDSSIYLCSVTGGLPGNTIYFGEGSWLTVV.